The table lists the clone carrying this T cell receptor (beta chain) with many counts. The antigen remains unidentified. TCRdb itself ran the 5' RACE reads through MiXCR, one entry per CDR3 protein. The sample consists of 150,000 to 200,000 distinct CDR3 sequences, around 20% of them appearing once. Germline loops: CDR1 SGHTA, CDR2 FQGTGA. V lost 5 bases to trimming and J lost 1 base, with 13 bases between them. The CDR3 is 15 residues long. This sample is part of a study of CD8 T cells in ankylosing spondylitis. Study-wide points: CD8+ disease-linked clones were present at relatively low frequencies in blood. The authors reported significant enrichment of disease-linked clones in matched ankylosing spondylitis synovial fluid. Earlier authors reported some of these motif variants in reactive arthritis synovial fluid and blood.

The chain is built from TRBV7-3 and TRBJ2-3; D is tentatively TRBD1 or TRBD2 (5 bases each). The TCR was taken from a male donor with ankylosing spondylitis or in good health (not recorded which). The sequencing sample was made of blood, either unsorted or a sorted T cell fraction (not recorded which). CDR3 in amino acids: CASSPIRGRTDTQYF. DNA of the CDR3: TGTGCCAGCAGCCCTATCCGGGGACGCACAGATACGCAGTATTTT.